Listed below are T cell receptor beta chains from one sample, sequenced in a study of blood T cell repertoires in COVID-19. Assay used: immunoSEQ multiplex PCR; TCRdb lists only in-frame clones, some missing. The sample contains 150,000 to 200,000 clones, 60% to 80% of which appear only once. The sample was peripheral blood. Receptors originate from an older man with acute or convalescent COVID-19. CDR3s leave out the opening cysteine and the closing phenylalanine or tryptophan.

TRBJ1-1 | TRBV6-6 | ASLAGYTEAF
TRBJ1-4 | TRBV27 | ASRLGFNEKLF
TRBJ1-6 | TRBV7-8 | ASSFTIVDASPLH
TRBJ1-2 | TRBV7-9 | ASSVSGSVYEGYT
TRBJ1-2 | TRBV28 | ASTTSTNYGYT
TRBJ2-7 | TRBV7-9 | ASSLVEGGRAYEQY
TRBJ1-1 | TRBV7-8 | ASSFTTGGPEAF
TRBJ1-1 | TRBV10-3 | ATGTVNTEAF
TRBJ2-2 | TRBV28 | ASSLRQGGLAGVGTGELF
TRBJ1-2 | TRBV11-3 | ASSFIGLGWDKEYGYT
TRBJ1-2 | TRBV19 | ASSITTGGYT
TRBJ2-3 | TRBV2 | ASSPTGGIDFSGSPTDTQY
TRBJ2-1 | TRBV27 | ASIPPGSYNEQF
TRBJ2-2 | TRBV28 | GRAHTGELF
TRBJ2-5 | TRBV5-4 | ASSLRTSGVGETQY
TRBJ2-2 | TRBV12-5 | ASGLRGADTGELF
TRBJ2-7 | TRBV5-6 | ASSSPPGTGGNYPYEQY
TRBJ1-5 | TRBV24-1 | ATSARGNQPQH
TRBJ1-2 | TRBV5-1 | ASSFGTGYGYT
TRBJ2-3 | TRBV4-1 | ASSQDRGTGTDTQY
TRBJ2-7 | TRBV6-5 | ASKITGQGSEQY
TRBJ2-1 | TRBV24-1 | APGDPQNNEQF
TRBJ2-3 | TRBV5-1 | ASSVLGAGGDTQY
TRBJ2-3 | TRBV12-3/TRBV12-4 | ASRGRDTQY
TRBJ2-3 | TRBV7-9 | ASSLRDRATDTQY
TRBJ2-1 | TRBV5-1 | ASSPGGQSYNEQF
TRBJ1-2 | TRBV27 | ASHGSSEGYT
TRBJ2-4 | TRBV2 | ASSLAGGLAKNIQY
TRBJ1-2 | TRBV5-1 | ASSSTGGADGYT
TRBJ1-2 | TRBV25-1 | ASSVQGTGGYT
TRBJ1-2 | TRBV18 | ASSPGQGGLYGYT
TRBJ2-1 | TRBV21-1 | ASSADRTVSYNEQF
TRBJ2-7 | TRBV7-2 | ASRLASSYEQY
TRBJ2-7 | TRBV2 | ASSIGPGQGYEQY
TRBJ2-5 | TRBV7-7 | ASSSGLVQETQY
TRBJ2-3 | TRBV7-2 | ASSLDGAGGDTDTQY
TRBJ1-1 | TRBV20-1 | SASPLRTEAF
TRBJ1-1 | TRBV11-1 | ASSFRGASEAF
TRBJ2-5 | TRBV11-3 | ASSSTGTSEKETQY
TRBJ1-4 | TRBV21-1 | ASSTPTVKLF
TRBJ1-2 | TRBV6-1 | ASSGGTAGQVNYGYT
TRBJ1-3 | TRBV9 | ASSRDGNTIY
TRBJ2-1 | TRBV2 | ASSGPSSSSYNEQF
TRBJ2-2 | TRBV5-1 | ASRTGDTGELF
TRBJ2-3 | TRBV5-6 | ASSLVWGGPSTDTQY
TRBJ2-6 | TRBV18 | ASFERSGANVLT
TRBJ2-5 | TRBV6-2/TRBV6-3 | ASSHGGEETQY
TRBJ1-6 | TRBV7-2 | ASSLGDSLYNSPLH
TRBJ1-3 | TRBV7-2 | ASSLVNSGNTIY
TRBJ1-6 | TRBV5-1 | ASSPVPGDLSPLH
TRBJ2-3 | TRBV24-1 | ATSGGASTDTQY
TRBJ1-2 | TRBV7-9 | ASSLGGREHGYT
TRBJ2-1 | TRBV19 | ASSITGVPYNEQF
TRBJ1-1 | TRBV19 | ASKNRQGANTEAF
TRBJ1-3 | TRBV19 | ASPGTAGNTIY
TRBJ2-2 | TRBV19 | ASRSSGGAGNTGELF
TRBJ1-2 | TRBV12-5 | ASGLTRGNGYT